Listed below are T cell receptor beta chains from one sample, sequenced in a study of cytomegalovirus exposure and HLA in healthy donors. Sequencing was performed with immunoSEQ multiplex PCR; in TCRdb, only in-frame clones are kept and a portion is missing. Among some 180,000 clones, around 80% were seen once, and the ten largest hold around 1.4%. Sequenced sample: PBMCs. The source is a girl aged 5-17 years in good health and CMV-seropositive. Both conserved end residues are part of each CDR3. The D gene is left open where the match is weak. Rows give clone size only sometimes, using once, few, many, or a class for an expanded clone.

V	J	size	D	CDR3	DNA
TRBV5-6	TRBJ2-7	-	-	CASSLGTGPREQYF	TGTGCCAGCAGCTTAGGTACAGGGCCGCGGGAGCAGTACTTC
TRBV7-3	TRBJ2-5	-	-	CASSSNQGIGETQYF	TGTGCCAGCAGCTCGAATCAGGGGATAGGGGAGACCCAGTACTTC
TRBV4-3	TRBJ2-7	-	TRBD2	CASSQDGRGGRNEQYF	TGCGCCAGCAGCCAAGATGGACGGGGAGGGCGTAACGAGCAGTACTTC
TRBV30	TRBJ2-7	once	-	CAWSGVVANEQYF	TGTGCCTGGAGTGGAGTGGTAGCCAACGAGCAGTACTTC
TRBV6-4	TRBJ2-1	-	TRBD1	CASSDSPGQGEQFF	TGTGCCAGCAGTGACTCGCCGGGACAGGGTGAGCAGTTCTTC
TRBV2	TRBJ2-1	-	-	CAGEGLLYNEQFF	TGTGCCGGAGAGGGTCTCCTTTACAATGAGCAGTTCTTC
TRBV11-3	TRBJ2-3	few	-	CASSSAGDTQYF	TGTGCCAGCAGCTCCGCGGGAGATACGCAGTATTTT
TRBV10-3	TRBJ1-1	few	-	CAITQGWLTEAFF	TGTGCCATCACCCAGGGTTGGCTCACTGAAGCTTTCTTT
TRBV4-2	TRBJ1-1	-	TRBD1	CASSQSRTGTEAFF	TGTGCCAGCAGCCAATCACGGACAGGCACTGAAGCTTTCTTT
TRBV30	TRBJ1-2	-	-	CAWSVYPGSYNYGYTF	TGTGCCTGGAGTGTGTACCCCGGGAGCTATAACTATGGCTACACCTTC
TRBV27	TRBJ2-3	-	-	CASSLFLTDTQYF	TGTGCCAGCAGCCTTTTCCTAACAGATACGCAGTATTTT
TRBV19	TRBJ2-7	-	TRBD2	CASSMEGGRAYEQYF	TGTGCCAGTAGTATGGAGGGCGGGAGGGCCTACGAGCAGTACTTC
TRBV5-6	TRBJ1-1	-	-	CASSPKDILNTEAFF	TGTGCCAGCAGCCCAAAGGACATTTTGAACACTGAAGCTTTCTTT
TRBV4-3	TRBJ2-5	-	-	CASSQGGETQYF	TGCGCCAGCAGCCAAGGAGGAGAGACCCAGTACTTC
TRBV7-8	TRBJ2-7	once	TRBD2	CASSLDERLADYEQYF	TGTGCCAGCAGCTTAGATGAGCGACTAGCGGATTACGAGCAGTACTTC
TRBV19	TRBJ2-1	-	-	CASSRDSYNEQFF	TGTGCCAGTAGTCGCGACAGTTACAATGAGCAGTTCTTC
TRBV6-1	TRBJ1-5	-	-	CATKSEGNQPQHF	TGTGCCACCAAATCGGAGGGCAATCAGCCCCAGCATTTT
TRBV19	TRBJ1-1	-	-	CASSMQGVPAEAFF	TGTGCCAGTAGTATGCAAGGGGTACCGGCTGAAGCTTTCTTT
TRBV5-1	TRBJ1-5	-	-	CASSLEGGMGQPQHF	TGCGCCAGCAGCTTGGAAGGAGGGATGGGTCAGCCCCAGCATTTT
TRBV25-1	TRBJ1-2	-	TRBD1	CASSEPGQGYGYTF	TGTGCCAGCAGTGAACCAGGACAGGGGTATGGCTACACCTTC
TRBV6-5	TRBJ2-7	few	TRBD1	CASRPDRDHEQYF	TGTGCCAGCAGACCGGACAGGGACCACGAGCAGTACTTC
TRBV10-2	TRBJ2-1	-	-	CASSGFSYNEQFF	TGCGCCAGCTCAGGGTTCTCCTACAATGAGCAGTTCTTC
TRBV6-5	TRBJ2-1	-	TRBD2	CASSQGTSGSNEQFF	TGTGCCAGCAGCCAGGGGACTAGCGGGAGCAATGAGCAGTTCTTC
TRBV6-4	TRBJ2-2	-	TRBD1	CASSEGTGNTGELFF	TGTGCCAGCAGTGAGGGGACAGGGAACACCGGGGAGCTGTTTTTT
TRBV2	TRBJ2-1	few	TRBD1	CASSVTGDEQFF	TGTGCCAGCAGTGTTACAGGGGATGAGCAGTTCTTC
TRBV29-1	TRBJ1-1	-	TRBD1	CSGSEGTGTEAFF	TGCAGCGGCAGTGAGGGGACAGGCACCGAAGCTTTCTTT
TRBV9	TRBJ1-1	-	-	CASGTGGGTEAFF	TGTGCCAGCGGGACGGGGGGTGGCACTGAAGCTTTCTTT
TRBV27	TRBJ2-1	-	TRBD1	CASSYTGGWNEQFF	TGTGCCAGCAGTTACACAGGGGGCTGGAATGAGCAGTTCTTC
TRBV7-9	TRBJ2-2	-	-	CASTGGKRSGELFF	TGTGCCAGCACGGGGGGCAAGAGGTCCGGGGAGCTGTTTTTT
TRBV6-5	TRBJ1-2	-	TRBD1	CASSSSPLDRERYTF	TGTGCCAGCAGTTCTTCACCACTGGACAGGGAGCGCTACACCTTC
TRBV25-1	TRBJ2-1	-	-	CASRQDNEQFF	TGTGCCAGCAGACAAGACAATGAGCAGTTCTTC
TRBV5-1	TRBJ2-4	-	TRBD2	CASSEGLAGNIQYF	TGCGCCAGCAGCGAGGGACTAGCGGGCAACATTCAGTACTTC
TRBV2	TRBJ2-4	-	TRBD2	CASSTAGTSGLQNIQYF	TGTGCCAGCAGTACTGCCGGGACTAGCGGTCTCCAAAACATTCAGTACTTC
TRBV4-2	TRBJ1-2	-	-	CASSQDGSYGYTF	TGTGCCAGCAGCCAAGACGGGTCCTATGGCTACACCTTC
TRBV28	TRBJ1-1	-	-	CASSTTGIGSTEAFF	TGTGCCAGCAGTACGACAGGCATAGGGAGCACTGAAGCTTTCTTT
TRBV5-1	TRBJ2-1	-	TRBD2	CASSLSSGELYNEQFF	TGCGCCAGCAGCTTGTCTAGCGGAGAACTTTACAATGAGCAGTTCTTC
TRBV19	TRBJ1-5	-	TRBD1	CAARSQGTGVQPQHF	TGTGCCGCCAGAAGCCAGGGGACAGGGGTACAGCCCCAGCATTTT
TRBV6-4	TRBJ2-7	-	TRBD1	CASSEAGTGSEQYF	TGTGCCAGCAGTGAGGCCGGGACAGGGAGTGAGCAGTACTTC
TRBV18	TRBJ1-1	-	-	CASSPLWWYGENTEAFF	TGTGCCAGCTCACCTCTGTGGTGGTACGGGGAGAACACTGAAGCTTTCTTT
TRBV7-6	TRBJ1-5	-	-	CAVGGNQPQHF	TGTGCCGTAGGGGGCAATCAGCCCCAGCATTTT
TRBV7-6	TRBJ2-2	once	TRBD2	CASSFRTSGRRPNTGELFF	TGTGCCAGCAGCTTCCGGACTAGCGGTAGACGGCCGAACACCGGGGAGCTGTTTTTT
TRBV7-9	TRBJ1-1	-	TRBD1	CASSSYSGTGSGTEAFF	TGTGCCAGCAGCAGTTACTCCGGGACAGGGTCGGGTACTGAAGCTTTCTTT
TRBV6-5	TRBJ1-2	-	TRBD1	CASSYQTGGNYGYTF	TGTGCCAGCAGTTACCAGACAGGGGGTAACTATGGCTACACCTTC
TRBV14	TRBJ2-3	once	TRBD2	CASSGLAEDTDTQYF	TGTGCCAGCAGCGGACTAGCGGAAGACACAGATACGCAGTATTTT
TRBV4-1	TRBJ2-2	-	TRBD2	CASSQYSGAGELFF	TGCGCCAGCAGCCAGTACAGCGGGGCCGGAGAGCTGTTTTTT
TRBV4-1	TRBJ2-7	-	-	CASSRNRGGVEQYF	TGCGCCAGCAGCCGCAACAGGGGAGGCGTCGAGCAGTACTTC
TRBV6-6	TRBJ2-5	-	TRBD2	CASTSGGETQYF	TGTGCCAGCACGAGCGGGGGGGAGACCCAGTACTTC
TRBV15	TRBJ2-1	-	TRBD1	CATTHRGSVGEQFF	TGTGCCACCACCCACAGGGGGAGTGTAGGTGAGCAGTTCTTC
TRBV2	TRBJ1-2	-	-	CASSETRDDGYTF	TGTGCCAGCAGTGAAACTCGGGATGATGGCTACACCTTC
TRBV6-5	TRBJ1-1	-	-	CASSTGSFAEAFF	TGTGCCAGCAGTACAGGGTCGTTCGCTGAAGCTTTCTTT
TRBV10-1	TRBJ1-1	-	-	CASSRDMNTEAFF	TGCGCCAGCAGTAGAGATATGAACACTGAAGCTTTCTTT
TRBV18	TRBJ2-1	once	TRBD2	CASSPRSSGSNEQFF	TGTGCCAGCTCACCACGGTCTAGCGGGAGCAATGAGCAGTTCTTC
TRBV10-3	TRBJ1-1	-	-	CAISEGHPKDTEAFF	TGTGCCATCAGTGAGGGACACCCCAAGGACACTGAAGCTTTCTTT
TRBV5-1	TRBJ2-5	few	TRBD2	CASSQSTSGRAGAETQYF	TGCGCCAGCAGCCAATCGACTAGCGGGAGGGCCGGGGCAGAGACCCAGTACTTC
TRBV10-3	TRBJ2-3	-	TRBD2	CAAWTSGADTQYF	TGTGCCGCCTGGACTAGCGGGGCAGATACGCAGTATTTT